This T cell receptor (beta chain) originates from a study of CD8 T cells in Susac syndrome. Across the study: Sequenced Susac syndrome patients included five or six with clinically active disease and about eight in remission. Patients with Susac syndrome, at blood draw, were therapy-naive, on corticosteroids, or on intravenous immunoglobulin alone.

The CDR3 loop spans 18 amino acids. CDR1 SGHTA and CDR2 FQGNSA come from the germline V gene. The ends lost 0 bases at V and 4 bases at J; junction bases unmatched: 6. After extraction with the RNeasy kit, roughly 0.5 to 1 ug of the RNA was reverse transcribed using random hexamers. Amplification of TCR beta CDR3 used immunoSEQ multiplex PCR across 54 Vbeta and 13 Jbeta. TCRdb re-called the immunoSEQ multiplex PCR reads through MiXCR, storing one row per CDR3 protein. The sample consists of about 180,000 distinct CDR3 sequences, over 90% of them appearing once. This sequence joins TRBV7-2 and TRBJ2-3; TRBD2 matches at 14 bases. The sequence came from a human donor with Susac syndrome. Sequencing used CD4+ T cells from PBMCs. The CDR3 DNA is TGTGCCAGCAGCTTAGCGGGACTAGCGGGAGATCGGGCAGATACGCAGTATTTT. Encoded protein: CASSLAGLAGDRADTQYF. Full variable domain (outside the CDR3, taken from reference TRBV7-2 and TRBJ2-3): GAGVSQSPSNKVTEKGKDVELRCDPISGHTALYWYRQSLGQGLEFLIYFQGNSAPDKSGLPSDRFSAERTGGSVSTLTIQRTQQEDSAVYLCASSLAGLAGDRADTQYFGPGTRLTVL.